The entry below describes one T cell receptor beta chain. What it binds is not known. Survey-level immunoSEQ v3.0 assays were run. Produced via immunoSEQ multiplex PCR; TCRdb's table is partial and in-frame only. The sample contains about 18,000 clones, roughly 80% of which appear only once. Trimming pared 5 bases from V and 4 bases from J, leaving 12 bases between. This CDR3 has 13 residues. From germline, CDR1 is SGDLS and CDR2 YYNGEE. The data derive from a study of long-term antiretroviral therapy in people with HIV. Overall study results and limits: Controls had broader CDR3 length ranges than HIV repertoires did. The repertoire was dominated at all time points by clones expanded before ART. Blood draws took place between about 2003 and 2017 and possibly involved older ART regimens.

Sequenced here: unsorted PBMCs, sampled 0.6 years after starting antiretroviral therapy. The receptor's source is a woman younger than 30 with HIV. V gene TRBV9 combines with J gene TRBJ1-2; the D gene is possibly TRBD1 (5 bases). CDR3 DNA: TGTGCCAGCAGATTCCAGGGAGCCTATGGCTACACCTTC. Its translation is CASRFQGAYGYTF.